The present T cell receptor beta chain was sequenced within a study of radiation and T cells in renal cell carcinoma (dated by TCRdb to 2020 to 2022). Concerning the study at large: The samples were obtained from a clinical trial, where primary renal cell carcinomas were treated with 15 Gy stereotactic body radiation therapy and then removed by nephrectomy 4 weeks afterward. A total of 3.5 million to 4.5 million unique CDR3 nucleotide sequences, encoding 2.5 million to 3 million unique CDR3 amino acid sequences, were found across all 50 or so samples. A total of around 53 samples underwent TCR beta sequencing, made up of some 26 tumors and around 27 peripheral blood samples.

Taken from the germline V gene (reference sequence), the CDR1 and CDR2 loops are SEHNR and FQNEAQ. Including the terminal cysteine and phenylalanine, the CDR3 comprises 14 residues. Just the 42-base CDR3 DNA is kept, in frame starting at base 1. Trimmed from V: 2 bases; trimmed from J: 7 bases; junction bases lacking a gene match: 6. General study outcomes and caveats: In blood, the top tumor clonotypes increased from baseline to 2 weeks after radiation and then shrank by 4 weeks, which suggests a temporary expansion of tumor-resident clones. The single-armed trial design could not address effects of radiation dose or scheduling on the TCR repertoire. Because pretreatment tumor biopsies were not available, the study could not determine whether clonotypes were already present within the tumor at baseline. Changes in the blood repertoire were not tracked past 4 weeks after treatment.

The time point label corresponds to: blood 2 weeks post-SBRT. The label giving this sample's treatment or condition can be read as: 15 Gy SBRT to primary tumor, nephrectomy 4 weeks later. To track tumor-enriched clonotypes, serial peripheral blood was sampled from radiation-treated patients at baseline and at 2 weeks and 4 weeks after SBRT. Every patient had renal cell carcinoma of clear cell pathology. The QIAamp DNA Blood Mini Kit (Qiagen) was used to prepare genomic DNA for TCR sequencing. The analyses included just those samples that passed every quality control check. TCR beta libraries were generated from genomic DNA with the immunoSEQ kit, following the manufacturer's recommendations. To prepare the libraries, a first multiplex PCR with proprietary primers was run, followed by a second PCR that added unique barcodes, and a bead cleanup was done after each round. Each sample batch included a kit-provided positive control reaction and a negative control reaction. The final libraries were assessed on an Agilent 4200 TapeStation D1000 ScreenTape, pooled by volume, and quantified by qPCR. An Illumina NextSeq500 fitted with a MidOutput 150-cycle cartridge performed the sequencing, running 156 Read1 cycles and 15 Index1 cycles with the kit's custom primers. The pooled library was loaded at approximately 0.92 pM, and about 20% PhiX control was spiked in. As for the authors' bioinformatics: Vendor-processed data were analyzed in R, with a clonotype defined as all T cells sharing the same CDR3 nucleotide sequence. For clone abundance analyses, frequencies were normalized to the 10,000 most abundant clones per sample. Before analysis, public T cell clones were removed, and these numbered fewer than six per sample on average. Tumor-enriched clonotypes and baseline blood-enriched clonotypes were defined as those with an abundance difference of at least 32-fold between compartments. A beta-binomial differential abundance model was used to identify clonotypes that expanded or contracted between blood time points. The Baroni-Urbani and Buser coefficient was used to measure tumor-blood repertoire similarity, and groups were compared with two-tailed Wilcoxon tests in R. In TCRdb, the immuneACCESS table is reduced to in-frame sequences with V and J assigned. These tables do not hold every clone; where another copy was compared, an unresolved V gene accounts for under half, and the others remain unexplained. From that table come the V and J calls and clone size; the DNA was used to work out D and trimming. This sample is represented by 100,000 to 150,000 clones; more than 80% of them were singletons. Approximately 2% of the sample belongs to the ten largest clones.

The table lists this clone with a few counts. Its antigen specificity is not known. No base quality values were provided; no much bigger clone lies one nucleotide off. This receptor was identified in an older woman with renal cell carcinoma. The rearranged segments are TRBV7-9 and TRBJ2-5, with TRBD1 identical over 8 junction bases. The sample here was blood, taken from a patient whose treatment included radiotherapy and nephrectomy. This receptor carries the CDR3 CASSLNLGQGTQYF. The DNA sequence follows: TGTGCCAGCAGCTTAAATCTCGGACAGGGGACCCAGTACTTC.